The clone carrying this TCR beta chain was found many times. This entry is derived from a study of T-cell reconstitution after alpha-beta-depleted transplantation in children. Unique molecular identifiers were built into the TCRbeta library. TCRdb re-derived calls from the PCR reads in MiXCR, one entry per CDR3 protein. The table shows some 250,000 distinct CDR3 sequences, with more than 10% occurring only once. Germline V gene sequence: CDR1 MDHEN, CDR2 SYDVKM. There are 12 residues in the CDR3. Trimming removed 4 bases at V and 14 bases at J, with 12 bases between. The chain couples TRBV28 to TRBJ1-6, with D maybe TRBD1 (6 bases). The input for sequencing was PBMCs from the stem cell graft donor, taken from the stem cell graft. The sequence derives from a human donor who donated a stem cell graft to a child with acute lymphoblastic leukemia. In nucleotides, the CDR3 is TGTGCCAGCAGTTCCAGGGGCCGAACCCTCCACTTT. Translated, it gives CASSSRGRTLHF.